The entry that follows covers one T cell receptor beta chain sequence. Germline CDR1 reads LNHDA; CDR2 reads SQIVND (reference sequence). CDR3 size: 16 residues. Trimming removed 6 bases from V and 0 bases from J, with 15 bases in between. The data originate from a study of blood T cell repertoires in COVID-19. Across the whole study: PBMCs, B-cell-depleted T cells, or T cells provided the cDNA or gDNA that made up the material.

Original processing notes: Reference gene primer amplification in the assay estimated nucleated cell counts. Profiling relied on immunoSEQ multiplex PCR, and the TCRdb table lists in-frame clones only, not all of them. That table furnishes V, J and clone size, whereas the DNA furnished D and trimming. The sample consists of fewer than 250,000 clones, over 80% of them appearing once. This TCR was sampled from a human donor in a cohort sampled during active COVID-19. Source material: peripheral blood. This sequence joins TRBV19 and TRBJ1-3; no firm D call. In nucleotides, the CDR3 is TGTGCCAGTAGGGTGACTGATCGGGGCTCTGGAAACACCATATATTTT. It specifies CASRVTDRGSGNTIYF.